Presented here are 29 T cell receptor beta chains from one specimen sequenced in a study of response to subunit inactivated influenza vaccine. TCRdb analysed the RT-PCR reads with MiXCR anew, one entry per CDR3 protein. The sample includes some 570,000 distinct CDR3 sequences, approximately 10% seen only once; the top ten take approximately 11%. The sample was also reused in another study, on T cells expressing NK-cell markers. From that second work: TCR beta libraries carry UMIs added by 5'RACE template switching.

The sequenced sample was PBMCs from blood, obtained on the day of vaccination. The receptors come from a man aged 45 to 65 who received an inactivated influenza vaccine.

The chain couples TRBV19 to TRBJ1-5; tentatively, D is TRBD1 (5 bases). V lost 3 bases to trimming and J lost 2 bases, with 14 bases between them. Looked up from germline, CDR1 is LNHDA and CDR2 is SQIVND (reference sequence). This CDR3 has 16 residues. The CDR3 sequence: CASSITGARGNQPQHF. CDR3 nucleotides: TGTGCCAGTAGTATCACCGGGGCACGGGGCAATCAGCCCCAGCATTTT.

Only a few counts were recorded for this clonotype. The chain couples TRBV12-3 or TRBV12-4 to TRBJ1-2; maybe TRBD1 (5 bases). Trimming stripped 4 bases from V and 5 bases from J, with 14 bases between. The CDR3 consists of 14 residues. CDR3 in DNA: TGTGCCAGCAGTTCCTACCGGGGGTTATATGGCTACACCTTC. This translates into CASSSYRGLYGYTF.

This clonotype has more than one count but fewer than ten. The V and J genes are TRBV5-1 and TRBJ2-1; D remains ambiguous. CDR1 and CDR2 (germline): SGHRS, YFSETQ. V gave up 4 bases and J gave up 3 bases, with 8 bases separating them. The CDR3 sequence is 13 residues long. CDR3 bases: TGCGCCAGCAGCCCGGACCACTACAATGAGCAGTTCTTC. Its translation is CASSPDHYNEQFF. The full variable domain, in which reference TRBV5-1 and TRBJ2-1 provide the parts outside the CDR3, is KAGVTQTPRYLIKTRGQQVTLSCSPISGHRSVSWYQQTPGQGLQFLFEYFSETQRNKGNFPGRFSGRQFSNSRSEMNVSTLELGDSALYLCASSPDHYNEQFFGPGTRLTVL.

The rearrangement links TRBV20-1 to TRBJ2-1; D is unclear. The CDR3 spans 15 residues. The V gene's germline CDR1 is DFQATT and CDR2 SNEGSKA (reference sequence). V gave up 6 bases and J gave up 0 bases, with 15 bases separating them. CDR3: CSATANLYSYNEQFF. The CDR3 region has the DNA TGCAGTGCCACCGCAAACCTCTACTCCTACAATGAGCAGTTCTTC.

This chain uses TRBV12-3 or TRBV12-4 with TRBJ1-3; a possible D gene is TRBD1 (5 bases). Trimming took 7 bases from V and 2 from J, leaving 15 bases between them. The length of the CDR3 is 15 residues. DNA for the CDR3: TGTGCCAGCAACGTAGCAGGGTCGGCTGGAAACACCATATATTTT. Its protein is CASNVAGSAGNTIYF.

Many counts were recorded for this clonotype. The gene calls are TRBV7-9 and TRBJ1-1, with D perhaps TRBD1 (5 bases). V lost 5 bases and J lost 3, with 19 bases in between. CDR3 size: 16 residues. Germline V gene sequence: CDR1 SEHNR, CDR2 FQNEAQ (reference sequence). The CDR3 region has the DNA TGTGCCAGCAGCATTAGACGGTGGGGGGAGGACACTGAAGCTTTCTTT. Translated, it gives CASSIRRWGEDTEAFF. The whole variable domain, remainder taken from reference TRBV7-9 and TRBJ1-1, is DTGVSQNPRHKITKRGQNVTFRCDPISEHNRLYWYRQTLGQGPEFLTYFQNEAQLEKSRLLSDRFSAERPKGSFSTLEIQRTEQGDSAMYLCASSIRRWGEDTEAFFGQGTRLTVV.

The chain has TRBV19 and TRBJ2-3; no clear D gene. Looked up from germline, CDR1 is LNHDA and CDR2 is SQIVND (reference sequence). This CDR3 contains 16 residues. The V gene lost 5 bases and the J gene lost 1 base, with 16 bases spanning the gap. CDR3 nucleotide sequence: TGTGCCAGTAGTCCGGACCCTGGAGAAGGCACAGATACGCAGTATTTT. This codes for CASSPDPGEGTDTQYF.

This chain links TRBV30 with TRBJ2-3; 11 nucleotides line up with TRBD2. The CDR3 sequence is 17 residues long. The V gene's germline CDR1 is GTSNPN and CDR2 SVGIG (reference sequence). J gave up 3 bases and V 0 bases, and 8 bases lay outside the gene matches. Here the CDR3 reads CAWSVLGGLADTDTQYF. Written as DNA, the CDR3 is TGTGCCTGGAGTGTCCTCGGGGGACTAGCGGATACAGATACGCAGTATTTT.

The chain carries TRBV20-1 and TRBJ2-3; 10 nucleotides match TRBD2. Per the germline V gene, CDR1 is DFQATT and CDR2 is SNEGSKA (reference sequence). After removal of 0 bases from V and 8 bases from J, the junction contained 11 bases not matched to a gene. The CDR3 length is 16 residues. The DNA of the CDR3 is TGCAGTGCTAGAGATACAAACAGCGGGAGGGGTGGTACGCAGTATTTT. Amino acids: CSARDTNSGRGGTQYF.

The rearrangement links TRBV15 to TRBJ2-7; the D is unclear. The CDR3 contains 15 residues. Between the trimmed V and J ends, which lost 3 bases and 2 bases, there was a span of 14 bases. Germline loops: CDR1 LNHNV, CDR2 YYDKDF (reference sequence). The CDR3 bases are TGTGCCACCAGCAGGACCAAACAAACCACCTACGAGCAGTACTTC. Protein: CATSRTKQTTYEQYF.

The chain couples TRBV14 to TRBJ2-7, with TRBD1 matching over 7 bases. The CDR3 contains 15 residues. Trimming removed 1 base from V and 4 bases from J; junction bases left unmatched: 7. CDR1 is SGHDN and CDR2 is FVKESK in the germline V gene. DNA for the CDR3: TGTGCCAGCAGCCAAGGGAGACAGGGCCCTTACGAGCAGTACTTC. Its protein is CASSQGRQGPYEQYF.

This clonotype appeared a few times. This chain connects TRBV6-1 to TRBJ1-4; maybe TRBD1 (5 bases). The germline gives CDR1 MNHNS, CDR2 SASEGT. The CDR3 totals 14 residues. The ends were cut back, 6 bases at V and 4 bases at J, with 12 bases in the middle. In nucleotides, the CDR3 is TGTGCCAGCAGCCCAACAGGATATAATGAAAAACTGTTTTTT. Protein sequence: CASSPTGYNEKLFF.

As to this clonotype: A single base separates this from a much larger clone, so it may be a read error. The CDR3 nucleotides are TGTGCCAGCACTTCTGGGACTAGCGGGCACTACAATGAGCAGTTCTTC. Translated, it gives CASTSGTSGHYNEQFF. V usage is TRBV6-2 or TRBV6-3 and J usage is TRBJ2-1; 12 nucleotides agree with TRBD2. From germline, CDR1 is MNHEY and CDR2 SVGEGT. The CDR3 loop spans 16 amino acids. Losses at the gene ends were 7 bases for V and 3 bases for J; bases not matched to a gene: 7.

The chain carries TRBV12-3 or TRBV12-4 and TRBJ1-2; weak D call: TRBD1 (6 bases). The CDR3 covers 13 residues. The V gene lost 5 bases and the J gene lost 6 bases, with 13 bases spanning the gap. The chain's CDR3 is CASSPQGNDGYTF. The CDR3 coding sequence is TGTGCCAGCAGTCCCCAGGGGAATGATGGCTACACCTTC.

In its sample, this clonotype was seen a few times. The chain has TRBV5-1 and TRBJ2-7, with D perhaps TRBD1 (6 bases). Trimming shortened V by 3 bases and J by 7 bases, and 17 bases separated the two germline ends. CDR1 and CDR2 from the germline V gene are SGHRS and YFSETQ. The CDR3 length is 14 residues. The CDR3 DNA sequence: TGCGCCAGCAGCTATGCCGGGACAAGAAAGGAGCAGTACTTC. Translated: CASSYAGTRKEQYF.

This chain joins TRBV7-2 and TRBJ2-7; D is perhaps TRBD1 (6 bases). Germline V gene sequence: CDR1 SGHTA, CDR2 FQGNSA. There are 13 residues in the CDR3. Trimming took off 5 bases at V and 5 bases at J, with 13 bases between the two ends. The CDR3 loop reads CASSAQGLDEQYF. The CDR3 nucleotides read TGTGCCAGCAGCGCACAGGGTCTCGACGAGCAGTACTTC. The full variable domain, completed using reference TRBV7-2 and TRBJ2-7, is GAGVSQSPSNKVTEKGKDVELRCDPISGHTALYWYRQSLGQGLEFLIYFQGNSAPDKSGLPSDRFSAERTGGSVSTLTIQRTQQEDSAVYLCASSAQGLDEQYFGPGTRLTVT.

This clonotype was observed many times. This chain connects TRBV4-3 to TRBJ2-7; perhaps D is TRBD1 or TRBD2 (5 bases each). Germline V gene lookup returns CDR1 LGHNA and CDR2 YSLEER. Trimming removed 0 bases at V and 2 bases at J, with 11 bases between. This CDR3 contains 15 residues. The CDR3 protein is CASSQERDPTYEQYF. DNA of the CDR3: TGCGCCAGCAGCCAAGAGAGGGACCCGACCTACGAGCAGTACTTC.

The chain has TRBV10-3 and TRBJ2-1; 9 bases line up with TRBD2. Germline trimming cut 5 bases from V and 7 bases from J; bases unmatched to any gene: 9. CDR3 size: 15 residues. Germline V gene sequence: CDR1 ENHRY, CDR2 SYGVKD. Written as DNA, the CDR3 is TGTGCCATCAGTATCTTAGCGGGGGAGGAGAATGAGCAGTTCTTC. It specifies CAISILAGEENEQFF.

The chain combines TRBV6-6 with TRBJ2-1; D unresolved. The germline gives CDR1 MNHNY, CDR2 SVGAGI (reference sequence). V was trimmed by 2 bases and J by 14 bases, leaving 10 bases between them. CDR3 size: 11 residues. The CDR3 DNA follows: TGTGCCAGCAGTTACGGTAATGATGAGTTCTTC. Translated, it gives CASSYGNDEFF.

This clonotype was recorded many times. The rearrangement links TRBV20-1 to TRBJ2-2, with TRBD1 identical over 11 bases. Trimming took 2 bases from V and 13 from J; bases not matched to a gene: 6. Germline CDR1 is DFQATT and CDR2 is SNEGSKA (reference sequence). The CDR3 has 13 amino acids. Written as DNA, the CDR3 is TGCAGTGCTAGACACGGACAGGGGGCAGGGCTGTTTTTT. This encodes CSARHGQGAGLFF.

The sample holds many counts of this clonotype. The CDR3 protein is CSARVEGFYEQYF. The CDR3, as DNA: TGCAGTGCTAGAGTAGAGGGCTTCTACGAGCAGTACTTC. The rearrangement uses TRBV20-1 and TRBJ2-7; a weak D match, TRBD2 (5 bases). Germline V gene data show CDR1 as DFQATT and CDR2 as SNEGSKA (reference sequence). The CDR3 length is 13 residues. Trimming took off 1 base at V and 3 bases at J, with 10 bases between the two ends.

This sequence joins TRBV12-3 or TRBV12-4 and TRBJ1-1; 8 bases are shared with TRBD1. Trimming removed 6 bases from V and 11 bases from J; junction bases left unmatched: 5. The CDR3 has 11 residues. The CDR3: CASRTGVVAFF. The DNA for the CDR3 is TGTGCCAGCAGGACAGGGGTGGTCGCTTTCTTT.

The chain recombines TRBV11-2 with TRBJ2-3; no definite D call. Germline V gives CDR1 SGHAT, CDR2 FQNNGV. Trimming took off 1 base at V and 4 bases at J, with 6 bases between the two ends. This CDR3 has 13 amino acids. The CDR3 region has the DNA TGTGCCAGCAGCTTAGGGATCGCAGATACGCAGTATTTT. Translated: CASSLGIADTQYF.

The genes are TRBV5-6 and TRBJ1-1; no clear D. V lost 3 bases and J 0 bases, leaving 9 bases between the germline ends. CDR3 size: 14 residues. From germline, CDR1 is SGHDT and CDR2 YYEEEE. CDR3 sequence (DNA): TGTGCCAGCAGCTACTCTGTGATGAACACTGAAGCTTTCTTT. Amino acids: CASSYSVMNTEAFF.

This clonotype appeared a few times. This chain connects TRBV12-3 or TRBV12-4 to TRBJ2-3; 7 bases line up with TRBD2. The CDR3 extends over 16 amino acids. The junction had 15 bases not matched to a gene; V was cut back by 6 bases and J by 6 bases. The CDR3 region has the DNA TGTGCCAGCAGATCTCGCGGGAGAGGGTTCACGGATACGCAGTATTTT. Amino acids: CASRSRGRGFTDTQYF.

This clonotype was observed a few times. J is TRBJ1-2 and V is TRBV10-3; 7 nucleotides align to TRBD1. Germline V gene sequence: CDR1 ENHRY, CDR2 SYGVKD. This CDR3 comprises 16 residues. V lost 5 bases and J lost 2; bases outside the gene matches: 11. The CDR3 bases are TGTGCCATCAGTACCCCTCGGGGACAGCTAAACTATGGCTACACCTTC. It encodes CAISTPRGQLNYGYTF.

This clonotype was counted many times. The chain is built from TRBV12-3 or TRBV12-4 and TRBJ1-5; D unclear. This CDR3 is built from 15 residues. Trimming left V 6 bases short and J 0 bases short, with 12 bases between. The CDR3 DNA reads TGTGCCAGCAGCCCTCGGTTGGATAGCAATCAGCCCCAGCATTTT. Translating it yields CASSPRLDSNQPQHF.

The rearrangement joins TRBV3-1 to TRBJ2-5, with a possible D match to TRBD2 (6 bases). The CDR3 is made up of 13 amino acids. The V gene lost 8 bases and the J gene lost 7 bases, with 17 bases spanning the gap. The germline V gene encodes CDR1 LGHDT and CDR2 YNNKEL (reference sequence). The CDR3 region is CASGLRDSGTQYF. The DNA for the CDR3 is TGTGCCAGCGGACTCCGGGACTCGGGGACCCAGTACTTC.

This clonotype has more than one count but fewer than ten. This chain links TRBV29-1 with TRBJ1-1; TRBD1 might be the D (6 bases). The V gene lost 8 bases and the J gene lost 3 bases, with 16 bases spanning the gap. The CDR3 is 13 amino acids. Germline V CDR1 and CDR2: SQVTM, ANQGSEA. CDR3 residues: CSSGGGLDTEAFF. The CDR3 nucleotides are TGCAGCTCGGGCGGGGGCTTGGACACTGAAGCTTTCTTT.